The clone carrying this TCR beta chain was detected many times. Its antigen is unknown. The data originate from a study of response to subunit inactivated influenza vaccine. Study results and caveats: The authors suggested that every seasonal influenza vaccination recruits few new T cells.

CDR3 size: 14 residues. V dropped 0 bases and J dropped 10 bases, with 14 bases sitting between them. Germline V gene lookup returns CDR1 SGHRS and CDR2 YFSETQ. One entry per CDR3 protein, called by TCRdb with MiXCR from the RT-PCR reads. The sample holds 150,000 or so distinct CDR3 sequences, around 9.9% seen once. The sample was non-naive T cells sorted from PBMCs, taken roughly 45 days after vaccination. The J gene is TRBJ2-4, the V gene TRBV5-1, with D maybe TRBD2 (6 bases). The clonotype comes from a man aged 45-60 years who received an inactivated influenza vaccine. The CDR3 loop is CASSLAREESIQYF. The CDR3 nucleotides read TGCGCCAGCAGCTTGGCCAGGGAGGAATCAATTCAGTACTTC.